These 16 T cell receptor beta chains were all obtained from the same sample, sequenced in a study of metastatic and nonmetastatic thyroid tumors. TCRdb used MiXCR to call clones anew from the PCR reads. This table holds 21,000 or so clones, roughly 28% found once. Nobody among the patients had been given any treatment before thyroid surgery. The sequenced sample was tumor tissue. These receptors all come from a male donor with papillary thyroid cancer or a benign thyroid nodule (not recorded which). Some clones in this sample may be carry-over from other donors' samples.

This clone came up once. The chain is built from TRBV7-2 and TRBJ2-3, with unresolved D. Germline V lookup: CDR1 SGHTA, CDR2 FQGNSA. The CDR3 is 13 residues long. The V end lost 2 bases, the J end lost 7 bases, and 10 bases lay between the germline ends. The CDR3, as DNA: TGTGCCAGCAGCTTAAATCCGCAATATACGCAGTATTTT. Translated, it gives CASSLNPQYTQYF.

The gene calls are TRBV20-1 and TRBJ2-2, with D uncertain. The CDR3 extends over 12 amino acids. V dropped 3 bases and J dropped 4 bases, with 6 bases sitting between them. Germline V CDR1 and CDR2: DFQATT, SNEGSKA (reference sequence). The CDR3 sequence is CSASQGTGELFF. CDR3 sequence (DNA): TGCAGTGCTAGCCAAGGCACCGGGGAGCTGTTTTTT.

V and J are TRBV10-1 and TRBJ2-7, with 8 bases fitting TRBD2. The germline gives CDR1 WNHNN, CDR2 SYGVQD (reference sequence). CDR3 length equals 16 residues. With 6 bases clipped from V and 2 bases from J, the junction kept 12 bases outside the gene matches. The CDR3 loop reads CASSPGGGGRAYEQYF. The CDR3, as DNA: TGCGCCAGCAGCCCGGGGGGGGGGGGAAGGGCCTACGAGCAGTACTTC.

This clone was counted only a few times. In DNA, the CDR3 is TGTGCCAGTAGTTCGACAGCGAACACTGAAGCTTTCTTT. Its translation is CASSSTANTEAFF. The chain joins TRBV19 to TRBJ1-1, with D possibly TRBD1 on 5 matching bases. The CDR3 is 13 residues long. The germline gives CDR1 LNHDA, CDR2 SQIVND (reference sequence). V lost 5 bases and J 1 base, leaving 8 bases between the germline ends. Full variable domain (remainder filled in from reference TRBV19 and TRBJ1-1): DGGITQSPKYLFRKEGQNVTLSCEQNLNHDAMYWYRQDPGQGLRLIYYSQIVNDFQKGDIAEGYSVSREKKESFPLTVTSAQKNPTAFYLCASSSTANTEAFFGQGTRLTVV.

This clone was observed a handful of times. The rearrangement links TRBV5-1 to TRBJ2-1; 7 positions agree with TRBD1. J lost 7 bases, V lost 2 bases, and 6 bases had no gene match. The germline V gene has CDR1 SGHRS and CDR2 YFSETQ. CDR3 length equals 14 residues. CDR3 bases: TGCGCCAGCAGCTTAGGCGACAGGGAGAATGAGCAGTTCTTC. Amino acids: CASSLGDRENEQFF.

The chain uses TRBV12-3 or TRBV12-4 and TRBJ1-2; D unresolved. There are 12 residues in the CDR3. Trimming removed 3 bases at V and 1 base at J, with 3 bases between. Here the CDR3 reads CASSLNNYGYTF. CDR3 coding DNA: TGTGCCAGCAGTTTGAATAACTATGGCTACACCTTC.

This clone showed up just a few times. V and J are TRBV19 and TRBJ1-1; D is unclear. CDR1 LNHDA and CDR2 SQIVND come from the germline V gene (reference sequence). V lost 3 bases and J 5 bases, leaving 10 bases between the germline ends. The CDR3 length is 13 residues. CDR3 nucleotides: TGTGCCAGTAGTATCATACCCGGGACTGAAGCTTTCTTT. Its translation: CASSIIPGTEAFF.

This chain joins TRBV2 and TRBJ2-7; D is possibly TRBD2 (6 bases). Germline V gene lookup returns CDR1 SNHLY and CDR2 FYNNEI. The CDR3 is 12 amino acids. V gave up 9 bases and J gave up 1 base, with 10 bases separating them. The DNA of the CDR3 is TGTGCCAGTCGGGACTTATCCTACGAGCAGTACTTC. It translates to CASRDLSYEQYF.

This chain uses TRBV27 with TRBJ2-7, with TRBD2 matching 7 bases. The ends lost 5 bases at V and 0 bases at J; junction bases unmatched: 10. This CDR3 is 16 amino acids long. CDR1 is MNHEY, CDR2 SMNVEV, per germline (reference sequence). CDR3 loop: CASSPWEGQSSYEQYF. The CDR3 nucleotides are TGTGCCAGCAGTCCTTGGGAGGGCCAAAGCTCCTACGAGCAGTACTTC.

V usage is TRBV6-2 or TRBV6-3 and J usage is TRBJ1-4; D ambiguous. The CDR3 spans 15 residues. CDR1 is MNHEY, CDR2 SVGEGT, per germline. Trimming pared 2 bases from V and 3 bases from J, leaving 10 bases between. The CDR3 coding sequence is TGTGCCAGCAGTTACAGGGCGACCCCTAATGAAAAACTGTTTTTT. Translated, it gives CASSYRATPNEKLFF.

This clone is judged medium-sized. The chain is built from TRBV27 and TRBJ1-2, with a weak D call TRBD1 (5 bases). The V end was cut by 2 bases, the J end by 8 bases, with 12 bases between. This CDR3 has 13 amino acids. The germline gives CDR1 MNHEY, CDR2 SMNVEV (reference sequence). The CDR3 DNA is TGTGCCAGCAGTTTAAAGGGGTCCCGCGGCTACACCTTC. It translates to CASSLKGSRGYTF.

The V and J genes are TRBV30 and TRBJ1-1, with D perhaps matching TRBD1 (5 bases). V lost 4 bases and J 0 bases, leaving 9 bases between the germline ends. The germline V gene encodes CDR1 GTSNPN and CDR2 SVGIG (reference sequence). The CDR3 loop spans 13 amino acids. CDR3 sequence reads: CAWTWDVNTEAFF. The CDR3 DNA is TGTGCCTGGACGTGGGACGTGAACACTGAAGCTTTCTTT.

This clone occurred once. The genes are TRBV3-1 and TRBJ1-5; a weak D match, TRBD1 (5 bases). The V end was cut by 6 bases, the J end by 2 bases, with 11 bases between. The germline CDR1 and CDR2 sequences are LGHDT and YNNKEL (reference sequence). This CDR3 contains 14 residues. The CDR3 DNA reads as TGTGCCAGCAGACAATGGGGGGGCAATCAGCCCCAGCATTTT. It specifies CASRQWGGNQPQHF.

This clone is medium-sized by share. The chain's CDR3 is CASSLLSQPQHF. The CDR3 DNA reads as TGTGCCAGCAGTTTATTAAGCCAGCCCCAGCATTTT. This chain uses TRBV28 with TRBJ1-5; no clear D. Per germline, CDR1 MDHEN and CDR2 SYDVKM. This CDR3 region has 12 residues. V was pared by 1 base and J by 7 bases, with 5 bases between.

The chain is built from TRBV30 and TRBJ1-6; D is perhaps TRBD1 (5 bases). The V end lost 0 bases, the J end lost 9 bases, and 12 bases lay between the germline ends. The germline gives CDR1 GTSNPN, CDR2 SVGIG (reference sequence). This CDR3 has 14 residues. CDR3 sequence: CAWSVGGTGSPLHF. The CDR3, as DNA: TGTGCCTGGAGTGTTGGGGGAACGGGTTCACCCCTCCACTTT.

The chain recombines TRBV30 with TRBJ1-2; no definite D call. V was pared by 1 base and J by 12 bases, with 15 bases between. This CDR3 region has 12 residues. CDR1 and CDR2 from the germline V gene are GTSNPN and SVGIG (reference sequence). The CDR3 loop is CAWSDGVSGNTF. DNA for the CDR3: TGTGCCTGGAGTGACGGGGTAAGCGGAAACACCTTC. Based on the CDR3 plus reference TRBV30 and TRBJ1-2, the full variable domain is SQTIHQWPATLVQPVGSPLSLECTVEGTSNPNLYWYRQAAGRGLQLLFYSVGIGQISSEVPQNLSASRPQDRQFILSSKKLLLSDSGFYLCAWSDGVSGNTFGSGTRLTVV.